The TCR beta chain described here comes from a study of blood T cell repertoires in COVID-19. CDR1 MGHRA and CDR2 YSYEKL come from the germline V gene. The ends lost 3 bases at V and 5 bases at J; junction bases unmatched: 7. The CDR3 has 16 residues. Data came from immunoSEQ multiplex PCR; TCRdb stores just in-frame clones and leaves some out. The sample holds 140,000 or so clones, approximately 87% seen once. This clone has only one observation. The TCR originated in a woman aged 50 to 65 with active or convalescent COVID-19. The chain combines TRBV4-1 with TRBJ1-5, with TRBD1 identical over 10 bases. Material for sequencing was peripheral blood. CDR3: CASSQPGTGADQPQHF. The CDR3, as DNA: TGCGCCAGCAGCCAGCCCGGGACAGGGGCTGATCAGCCCCAGCATTTT.